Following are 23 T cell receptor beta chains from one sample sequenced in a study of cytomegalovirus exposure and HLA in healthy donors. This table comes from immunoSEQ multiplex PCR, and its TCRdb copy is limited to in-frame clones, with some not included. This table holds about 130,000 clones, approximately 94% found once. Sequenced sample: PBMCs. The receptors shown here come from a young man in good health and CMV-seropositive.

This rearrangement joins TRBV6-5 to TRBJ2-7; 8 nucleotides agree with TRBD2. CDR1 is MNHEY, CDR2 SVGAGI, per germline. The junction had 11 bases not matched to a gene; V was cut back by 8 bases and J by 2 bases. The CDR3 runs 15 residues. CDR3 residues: CASSWATSGTYEQYF. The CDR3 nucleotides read TGTGCCAGCTCATGGGCTACTAGCGGTACCTACGAGCAGTACTTC.

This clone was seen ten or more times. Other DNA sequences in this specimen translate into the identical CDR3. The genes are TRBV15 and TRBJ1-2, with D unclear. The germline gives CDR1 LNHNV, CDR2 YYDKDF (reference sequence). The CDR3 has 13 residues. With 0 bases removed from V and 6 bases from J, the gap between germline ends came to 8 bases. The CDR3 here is CATSREEGDGYTF. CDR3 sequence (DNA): TGTGCCACCAGCAGAGAGGAGGGCGATGGCTACACCTTC.

Here the CDR3 DNA reads TGTGCCTGGACACGACAGGGAACCTACGAGCAGTACTTC. Protein sequence: CAWTRQGTYEQYF. V and J are TRBV30 and TRBJ2-7, with TRBD1 matching over 7 bases. The germline V gene encodes CDR1 GTSNPN and CDR2 SVGIG (reference sequence). CDR3 length: 13 residues. J was trimmed by 2 bases and V by 4 bases; bases with no gene match: 5.

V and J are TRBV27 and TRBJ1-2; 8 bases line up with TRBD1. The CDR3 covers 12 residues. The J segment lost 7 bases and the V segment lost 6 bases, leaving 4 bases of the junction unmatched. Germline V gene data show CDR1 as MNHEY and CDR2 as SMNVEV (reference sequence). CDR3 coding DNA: TGTGCCAGCAGCTTTACAGGGGGTGGCTACACCTTC. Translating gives CASSFTGGGYTF.

The CDR3 here is CASRTAVNEKLFF. The DNA of the CDR3 is TGTGCCAGCAGGACAGCTGTCAATGAAAAACTGTTTTTT. This chain connects TRBV2 to TRBJ1-4; D might be TRBD1 (5 bases). The CDR3 is made up of 13 amino acids. From germline, CDR1 is SNHLY and CDR2 FYNNEI. V was trimmed by 6 bases and J by 5 bases, leaving 10 bases between them.

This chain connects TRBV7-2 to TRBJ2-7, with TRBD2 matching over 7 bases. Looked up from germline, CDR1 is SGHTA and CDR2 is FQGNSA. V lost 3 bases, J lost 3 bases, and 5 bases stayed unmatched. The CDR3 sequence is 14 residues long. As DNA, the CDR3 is TGTGCCAGCAGCTTGGCGGGAGTAGGCTACGAGCAGTACTTC. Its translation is CASSLAGVGYEQYF.

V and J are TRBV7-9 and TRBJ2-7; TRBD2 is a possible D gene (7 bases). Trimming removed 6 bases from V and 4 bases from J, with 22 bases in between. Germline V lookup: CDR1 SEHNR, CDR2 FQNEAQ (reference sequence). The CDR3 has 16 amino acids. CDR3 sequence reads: CASRQTGGLSLYEQYF. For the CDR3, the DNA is TGTGCCAGCAGGCAGACCGGGGGGCTTTCTTTATACGAGCAGTACTTC.

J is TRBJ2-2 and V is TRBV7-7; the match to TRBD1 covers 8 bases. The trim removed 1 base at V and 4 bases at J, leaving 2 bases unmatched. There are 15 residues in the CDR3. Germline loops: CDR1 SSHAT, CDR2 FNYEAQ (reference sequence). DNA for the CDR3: TGTGCCAGCAGCTTAGGACAGGGGAGCACCGGGGAGCTGTTTTTT. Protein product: CASSLGQGSTGELFF.

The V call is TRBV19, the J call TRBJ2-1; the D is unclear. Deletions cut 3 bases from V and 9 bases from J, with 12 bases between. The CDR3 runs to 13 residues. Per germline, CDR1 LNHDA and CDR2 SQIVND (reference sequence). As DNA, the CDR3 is TGTGCCAGTAGTATGGTGGCTCCCAGTGAGCAGTTCTTC. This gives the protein CASSMVAPSEQFF.

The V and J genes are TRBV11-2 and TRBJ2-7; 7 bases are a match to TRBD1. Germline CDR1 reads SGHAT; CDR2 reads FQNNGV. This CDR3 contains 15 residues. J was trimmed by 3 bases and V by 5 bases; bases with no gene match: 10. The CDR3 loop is CASSPTAGGSYEQYF. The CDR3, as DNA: TGTGCCAGCAGCCCGACTGCAGGGGGTAGCTACGAGCAGTACTTC.

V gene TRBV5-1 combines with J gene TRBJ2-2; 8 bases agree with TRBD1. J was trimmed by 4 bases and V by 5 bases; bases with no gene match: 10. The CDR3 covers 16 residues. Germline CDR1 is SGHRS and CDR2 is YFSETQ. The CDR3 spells CASRQGQGRGTGELFF. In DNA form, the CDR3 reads TGCGCCAGCAGGCAAGGACAGGGACGGGGCACCGGGGAGCTGTTTTTT.

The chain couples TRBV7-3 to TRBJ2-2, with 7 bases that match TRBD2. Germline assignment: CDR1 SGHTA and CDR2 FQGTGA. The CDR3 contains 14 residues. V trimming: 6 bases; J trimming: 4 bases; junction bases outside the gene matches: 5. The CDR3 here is CASSTGGSTGELFF. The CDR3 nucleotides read TGTGCCAGCAGTACGGGAGGTAGCACCGGGGAGCTGTTTTTT.

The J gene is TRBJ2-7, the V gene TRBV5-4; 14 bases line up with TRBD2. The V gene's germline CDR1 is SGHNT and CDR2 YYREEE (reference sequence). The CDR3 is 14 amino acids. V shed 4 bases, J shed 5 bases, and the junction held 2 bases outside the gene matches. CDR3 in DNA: TGTGCCAGCAGCCCGGGACTAGCGGGAGACGAGCAGTACTTC. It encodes CASSPGLAGDEQYF.

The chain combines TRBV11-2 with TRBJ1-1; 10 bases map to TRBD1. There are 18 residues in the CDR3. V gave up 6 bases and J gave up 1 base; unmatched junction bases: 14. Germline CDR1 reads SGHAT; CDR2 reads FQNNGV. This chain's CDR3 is CASRSFPGQGMENTEAFF. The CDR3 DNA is TGTGCCAGCAGGTCATTTCCGGGACAGGGGATGGAGAACACTGAAGCTTTCTTT.

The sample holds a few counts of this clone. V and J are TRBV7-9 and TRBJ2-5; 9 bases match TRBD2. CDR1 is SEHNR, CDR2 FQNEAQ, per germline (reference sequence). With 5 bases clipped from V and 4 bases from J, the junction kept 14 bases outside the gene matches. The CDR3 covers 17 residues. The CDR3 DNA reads TGTGCCAGCAGCCCCGGGTTTAGCGGGAGCTTGGGAGAGACCCAGTACTTC. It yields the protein CASSPGFSGSLGETQYF.

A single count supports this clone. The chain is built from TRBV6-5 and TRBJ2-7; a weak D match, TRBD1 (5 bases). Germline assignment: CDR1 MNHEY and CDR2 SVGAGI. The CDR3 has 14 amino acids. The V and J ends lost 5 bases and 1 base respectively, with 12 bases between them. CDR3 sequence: CASSVGTGSYEQYF. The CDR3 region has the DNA TGTGCCAGCAGTGTAGGAACAGGATCCTACGAGCAGTACTTC.

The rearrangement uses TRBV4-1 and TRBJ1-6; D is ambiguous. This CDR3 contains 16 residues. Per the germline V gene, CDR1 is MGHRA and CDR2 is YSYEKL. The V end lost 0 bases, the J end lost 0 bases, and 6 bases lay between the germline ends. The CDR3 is CASSQEVSSYNSPLHF. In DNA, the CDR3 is TGCGCCAGCAGCCAAGAGGTGAGCTCCTATAATTCACCCCTCCACTTT.

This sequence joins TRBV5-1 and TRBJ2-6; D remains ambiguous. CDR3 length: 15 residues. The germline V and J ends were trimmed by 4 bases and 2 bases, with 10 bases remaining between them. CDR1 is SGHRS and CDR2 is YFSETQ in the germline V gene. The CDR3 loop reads CASSPPRAGANVLTF. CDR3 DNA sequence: TGCGCCAGCAGCCCCCCACGAGCTGGGGCCAACGTCCTGACTTTC.

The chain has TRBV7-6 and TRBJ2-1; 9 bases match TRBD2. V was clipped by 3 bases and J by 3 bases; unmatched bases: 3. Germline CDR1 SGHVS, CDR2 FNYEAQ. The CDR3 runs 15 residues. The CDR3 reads CASSLTSGDYNEQFF. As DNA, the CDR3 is TGTGCCAGCAGCTTGACTAGCGGAGACTACAATGAGCAGTTCTTC.

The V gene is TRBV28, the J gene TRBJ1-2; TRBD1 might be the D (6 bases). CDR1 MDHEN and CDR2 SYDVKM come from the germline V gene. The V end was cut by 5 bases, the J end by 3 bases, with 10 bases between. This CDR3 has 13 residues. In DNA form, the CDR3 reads TGTGCCAGCAGTGGCGACAGGTACTATGGCTACACCTTC. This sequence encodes CASSGDRYYGYTF.

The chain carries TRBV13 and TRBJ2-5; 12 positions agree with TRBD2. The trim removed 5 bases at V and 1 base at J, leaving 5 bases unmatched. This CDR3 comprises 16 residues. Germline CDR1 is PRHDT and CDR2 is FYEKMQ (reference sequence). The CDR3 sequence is CASSRRLAGVQETQYF. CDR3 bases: TGTGCCAGCAGCCGCCGACTAGCGGGAGTCCAAGAGACCCAGTACTTC.

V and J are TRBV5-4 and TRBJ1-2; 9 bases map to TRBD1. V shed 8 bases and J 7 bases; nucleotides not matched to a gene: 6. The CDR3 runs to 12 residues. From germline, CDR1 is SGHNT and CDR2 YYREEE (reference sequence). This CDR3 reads CASGTGGAGYTF. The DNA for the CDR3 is TGTGCCAGTGGAACAGGGGGCGCTGGCTACACCTTC. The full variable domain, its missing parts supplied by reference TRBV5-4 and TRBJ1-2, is ETGVTQSPTHLIKTRGQQVTLRCSSQSGHNTVSWYQQALGQGPQFIFQYYREEENGRGNFPPRFSGLQFPNYSSELNVNALELDDSALYLCASGTGGAGYTFGSGTRLTVV.

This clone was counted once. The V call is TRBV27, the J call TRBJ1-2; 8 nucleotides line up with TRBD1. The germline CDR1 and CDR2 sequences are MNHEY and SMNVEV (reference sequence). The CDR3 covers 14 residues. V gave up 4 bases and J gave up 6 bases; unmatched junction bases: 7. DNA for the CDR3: TGTGCCAGCAGTTCTCGACAGGGGTTAGATGGCTACACCTTC. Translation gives CASSSRQGLDGYTF.